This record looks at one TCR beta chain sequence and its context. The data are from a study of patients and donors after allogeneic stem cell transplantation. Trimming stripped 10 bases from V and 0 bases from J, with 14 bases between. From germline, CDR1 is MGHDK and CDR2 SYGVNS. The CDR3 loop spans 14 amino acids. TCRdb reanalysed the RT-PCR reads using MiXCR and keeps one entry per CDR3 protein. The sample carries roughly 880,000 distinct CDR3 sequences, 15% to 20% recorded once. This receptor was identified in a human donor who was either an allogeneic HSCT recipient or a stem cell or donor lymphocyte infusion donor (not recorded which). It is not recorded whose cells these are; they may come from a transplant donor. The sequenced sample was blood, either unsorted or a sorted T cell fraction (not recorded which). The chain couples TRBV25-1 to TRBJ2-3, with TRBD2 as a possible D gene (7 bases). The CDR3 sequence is CATSGGLSTDTQYF. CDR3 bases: TGTGCCACGTCGGGGGGCCTTAGCACAGATACGCAGTATTTT. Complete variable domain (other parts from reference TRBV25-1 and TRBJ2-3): EADIYQTPRYLVIGTGKKITLECSQTMGHDKMYWYQQDPGMELHLIHYSYGVNSTEKGDLSSESTVSRIRTEHFPLTLESARPSHTSQYLCATSGGLSTDTQYFGPGTRLTVL.